This T cell receptor beta chain was documented in a study of T-cell memory formation after mild COVID-19. Remarks on this clonotype: Its antigen remains unidentified.

V lost 5 bases to trimming and J lost 4 bases, with 7 bases between them. The germline gives CDR1 SGHRS, CDR2 YFSETQ. There are 13 residues in the CDR3. TCRdb passed the 5' RACE reads through MiXCR, listing each CDR3 protein once. The sample has around 300,000 distinct CDR3 sequences; roughly an eighth are singletons. General study points: Memory sampled before infection contained some responding clones, suggesting cross-reactive memory joined. A balance of CD4 and CD8 characterized clones contracting day 15 to 85, whereas later expanders leaned CD4+.

J is TRBJ1-6 and V is TRBV5-1; D is possibly TRBD1 (6 bases). Source material: PBMCs or a T cell subset sorted from them (not recorded which). The sequence derives from a man aged 18 to 29 who had mild COVID-19 (a few samples of this study predate the infection). Cell type and time point are not known. CDR3 in amino acids: CASRDSYNSPLHF. The CDR3 region has the DNA TGCGCCAGCAGGGACAGTTATAATTCACCCCTCCACTTT.